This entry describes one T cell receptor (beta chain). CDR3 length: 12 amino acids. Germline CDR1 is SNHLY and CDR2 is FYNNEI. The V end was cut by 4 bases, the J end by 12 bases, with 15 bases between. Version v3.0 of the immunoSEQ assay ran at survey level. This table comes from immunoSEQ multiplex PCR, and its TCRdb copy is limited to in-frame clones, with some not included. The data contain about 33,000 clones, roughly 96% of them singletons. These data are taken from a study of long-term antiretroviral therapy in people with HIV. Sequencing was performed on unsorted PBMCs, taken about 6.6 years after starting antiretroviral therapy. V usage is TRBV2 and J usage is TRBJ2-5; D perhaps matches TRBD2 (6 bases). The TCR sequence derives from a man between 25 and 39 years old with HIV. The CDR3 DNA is TGTGCCAGCAGTGGCATCCGGGACTTTGAGTACTTC. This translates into CASSGIRDFEYF. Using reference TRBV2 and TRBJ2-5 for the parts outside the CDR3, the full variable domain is EPEVTQTPSHQVTQMGQEVILRCVPISNHLYFYWYRQILGQKVEFLVSFYNNEISEKSEIFDDQFSVERPDGSNFTLKIRSTKLEDSAMYFCASSGIRDFEYFGPGTRLLVL.